Below, 22 T cell receptor beta chains from the same sample are listed, as sequenced in a study of T cells after yellow fever vaccination. TCRdb re-derived calls from the 5' RACE reads in MiXCR, one entry per CDR3 protein. The data show a few hundred thousand distinct CDR3 sequences, approximately 21% seen once. Specimen: PBMCs, collected 15 days after the yellow fever booster vaccination. These TCRs come from a man aged 25-45 years who received the YFV17D yellow fever vaccine.

On this clonotype: This may be a read error: a much more frequent sequence differs by one nucleotide. The V call is TRBV7-2, the J call TRBJ2-1; D remains ambiguous. The germline CDR1 and CDR2 sequences are SGHTA and FQGNSA. V lost 1 base and J 5 bases, leaving 9 bases between the germline ends. The CDR3 totals 14 residues. CDR3 residues: CASSLVSSDNEQFF. DNA of the CDR3: TGTGCCAGCAGCTTAGTTTCGTCCGACAATGAGCAGTTCTTC.

This clonotype occurred a few times. The V gene is TRBV20-1, the J gene TRBJ2-7; a possible D gene is TRBD1 (6 bases). Germline lookup yields CDR1 DFQATT and CDR2 SNEGSKA (reference sequence). The CDR3 runs to 15 residues. V lost 6 bases, J lost 4 bases, and 22 bases lay in between. CDR3 nucleotides: TGCAGTGCCGAAAATACAGGGAGTCTTGGATACGAGCAGTACTTC. It specifies CSAENTGSLGYEQYF.

The rearrangement joins TRBV20-1 to TRBJ2-7; tentative D call: TRBD2 (5 bases). Trimming cost V 6 bases and J 0 bases, with 12 bases left between them. The CDR3 is 13 amino acids. Germline CDR1 is DFQATT and CDR2 is SNEGSKA (reference sequence). DNA for the CDR3: TGCAGTGCCCCAACTGACTACTCCTACGAGCAGTACTTC. It codes for CSAPTDYSYEQYF.

This clonotype occurred many times. V and J are TRBV5-1 and TRBJ2-7; TRBD1 aligns across 8 bases. V lost 5 bases and J lost 5; bases outside the gene matches: 6. There are 13 residues in the CDR3. Germline V gene data show CDR1 as SGHRS and CDR2 as YFSETQ. The CDR3 nucleotides read TGCGCCAGCAGTTCCGGGACAGGAGACGAGCAGTACTTC. The encoded protein is CASSSGTGDEQYF.

This clonotype was seen only a few times. V gene TRBV7-9 combines with J gene TRBJ2-1; tentatively, D is TRBD2 (5 bases). CDR3 size: 15 residues. V was shortened by 1 base and J by 6 bases, with 13 bases between the two germline ends. Germline lookup yields CDR1 SEHNR and CDR2 FQNEAQ (reference sequence). This CDR3 reads CASSLGRGLINEQFF. CDR3 sequence (DNA): TGTGCCAGCAGCTTAGGGAGAGGGTTAATCAATGAGCAGTTCTTC.

This clonotype was seen a few times. The chain is built from TRBV30 and TRBJ2-3; 7 bases are a match to TRBD2. The CDR3 contains 13 residues. CDR1 GTSNPN and CDR2 SVGIG come from the germline V gene (reference sequence). V was pared by 1 base and J by 7 bases, with 5 bases of the junction left unmatched. The CDR3, as DNA: TGTGCCTGGAGTGGGGCGGGAGCTTATACGCAGTATTTT. This sequence encodes CAWSGAGAYTQYF.

The chain recombines TRBV28 with TRBJ2-5, with 9 bases identical to TRBD2. CDR1 is MDHEN and CDR2 is SYDVKM in the germline V gene. Losses at the gene ends were 7 bases for V and 5 bases for J; bases not matched to a gene: 23. The CDR3 consists of 19 residues. DNA for the CDR3: TGTGCCAGCACCTCACCGGGAAATAGCGGGAGAGCGGATCTGGAGACCCAGTACTTC. It yields the protein CASTSPGNSGRADLETQYF.

This chain connects TRBV20-1 to TRBJ1-2, with D perhaps TRBD1 (5 bases). Germline values: CDR1 DFQATT, CDR2 SNEGSKA (reference sequence). V was shortened by 8 bases and J by 6 bases, with 22 bases between the two germline ends. The CDR3 loop spans 14 amino acids. The CDR3 spells CSSKPQGIRDGYTF. The CDR3 DNA reads TGCAGTTCGAAACCCCAGGGTATTCGCGATGGCTACACCTTC.

The chain recombines TRBV12-3 or TRBV12-4 with TRBJ2-3, with 13 positions matching TRBD2. The CDR3 contains 16 residues. J was trimmed by 6 bases and V by 6 bases; bases with no gene match: 9. CDR3 sequence: CASSPGLAGAGDTQYF. The CDR3 DNA reads as TGTGCCAGCAGCCCCGGACTAGCGGGGGCGGGGGATACGCAGTATTTT.

The J gene is TRBJ2-3, the V gene TRBV20-1, with 13 nucleotides matching TRBD2. The CDR3 is 16 residues long. Germline values: CDR1 DFQATT, CDR2 SNEGSKA (reference sequence). The J segment lost 4 bases and the V segment lost 5 bases, leaving 9 bases of the junction unmatched. The CDR3 bases are TGCAGTGCTGCCAGGACTAGCGGGAGTTTCGCAGATACGCAGTATTTT. Translating it yields CSAARTSGSFADTQYF.

The CDR3 region is CSADSTRTDTQYF. The CDR3 DNA follows: TGCAGTGCTGACAGTACCCGCACAGATACGCAGTATTTT. The chain couples TRBV20-1 to TRBJ2-3; maybe TRBD1 (5 bases). CDR1 is DFQATT and CDR2 is SNEGSKA in the germline V gene (reference sequence). Trimming cost V 5 bases and J 1 base, with 10 bases left between them. CDR3 size: 13 residues.

The V call is TRBV6-2 or TRBV6-3, the J call TRBJ2-3; 10 bases fit TRBD2. V was pared by 2 bases and J by 4 bases, with 9 bases of the junction left unmatched. Germline lookup yields CDR1 MNHEY and CDR2 SVGEGT. CDR3 length: 17 residues. The CDR3 DNA is TGTGCCAGCAGTTACGGGCTCGGGACTAGCGAACCAGATACGCAGTATTTT. This gives the protein CASSYGLGTSEPDTQYF.

This clonotype was seen a handful of times. This chain connects TRBV10-3 to TRBJ2-7; no reliable D call. The CDR3 has 12 residues. Trimming shortened V by 8 bases and J by 2 bases, and 10 bases separated the two germline ends. Germline values: CDR1 ENHRY, CDR2 SYGVKD. CDR3 protein: CAIGAAPYEQYF. CDR3 bases: TGTGCCATCGGAGCAGCCCCCTACGAGCAGTACTTC.

CDR3 amino acids: CASSLEARQDTQYF. Written as DNA, the CDR3 is TGTGCCAGCAGCTTAGAGGCCAGGCAAGATACGCAGTATTTT. The rearrangement links TRBV7-8 to TRBJ2-3; D gene unclear. CDR1 is SGHVS, CDR2 FQNEAQ, per germline. Trimming took off 1 base at V and 5 bases at J, with 10 bases between the two ends. The CDR3 is 14 residues long. The full variable domain, rest sourced from reference TRBV7-8 and TRBJ2-3, is GAGVSQSPRYKVAKRGQDVALRCDPISGHVSLFWYQQALGQGPEFLTYFQNEAQLDKSGLPSDRFFAERPEGSVSTLKIQRTQQEDSAVYLCASSLEARQDTQYFGPGTRLTVL.

In its sample, this clonotype was seen many times. This rearrangement joins TRBV7-2 to TRBJ1-4, with D perhaps matching TRBD1 (5 bases). The CDR3 consists of 13 residues. Germline assignment: CDR1 SGHTA and CDR2 FQGNSA. The V and J ends lost 10 bases and 8 bases respectively, with 17 bases between them. As DNA, the CDR3 is TGTGCCACCCAAGGACAAGCTACGGAAAAACTGTTTTTT. This codes for CATQGQATEKLFF. Based on the CDR3 plus reference TRBV7-2 and TRBJ1-4, the full variable domain is GAGVSQSPSNKVTEKGKDVELRCDPISGHTALYWYRQSLGQGLEFLIYFQGNSAPDKSGLPSDRFSAERTGGSVSTLTIQRTQQEDSAVYLCATQGQATEKLFFGSGTQLSVL.

The CDR3 protein is CASSLVQGIGGDTQYF. CDR3 coding DNA: TGTGCCAGCAGTTTAGTACAGGGGATTGGGGGAGATACGCAGTATTTT. The rearrangement links TRBV12-3 or TRBV12-4 to TRBJ2-3; 7 positions agree with TRBD1. CDR3 length: 16 residues. The junction had 9 bases not matched to a gene; V was cut back by 1 base and J by 5 bases.

The V gene is TRBV28, the J gene TRBJ2-1; D is perhaps TRBD2 (5 bases). The CDR3 sequence is 12 residues long. V lost 5 bases and J lost 9, with 11 bases in between. Germline CDR1 and CDR2: MDHEN and SYDVKM. CDR3 sequence: CASSLLGSEQFF. CDR3 in DNA: TGTGCCAGCAGTCTCCTGGGGAGTGAGCAGTTCTTC.

This clonotype has just a few counts. The V gene is TRBV4-3, the J gene TRBJ2-7; perhaps D is TRBD1 or TRBD2 (7 bases each). The CDR3 contains 17 residues. Trimming stripped 3 bases from V and 5 bases from J, with 23 bases between. The germline gives CDR1 LGHNA, CDR2 YSLEER. CDR3 nucleotides: TGCGCCAGCAGCCAGGGGGGGGACAGTCCACAGGTGGACGAGCAGTACTTC. Translation: CASSQGGDSPQVDEQYF.

V usage is TRBV7-8 and J usage is TRBJ2-2, with no clear D. Per germline, CDR1 SGHVS and CDR2 FQNEAQ. The V and J ends lost 4 bases and 9 bases respectively, with 12 bases between them. There are 13 residues in the CDR3. CDR3 loop: CASSSQPGRELFF. CDR3 bases: TGTGCCAGCAGCTCCCAACCGGGCCGGGAGCTGTTTTTT.

This clonotype was seen once. The chain carries TRBV5-1 and TRBJ1-6, with D possibly being TRBD1 (5 bases). This CDR3 is built from 13 residues. Germline CDR1 SGHRS, CDR2 YFSETQ. Trimming left V 6 bases short and J 6 bases short, with 10 bases between. CDR3 DNA sequence: TGCGCCAGCACCGACAGCCCTAATTCACCCCTCCACTTT. This gives the protein CASTDSPNSPLHF.

In this sample, this clonotype turned up many times. The chain couples TRBV12-3 or TRBV12-4 to TRBJ2-3; D not certain. V was shortened by 6 bases and J by 2 bases, with 3 bases between the two germline ends. This CDR3 is 11 amino acids long. CDR3 DNA: TGTGCCAGCAGCTCCACAGATACGCAGTATTTT. Protein: CASSSTDTQYF.

The sample holds a few counts of this clonotype. V gene TRBV5-4 combines with J gene TRBJ2-3; 8 nucleotides line up with TRBD2. CDR1 SGHNT and CDR2 YYREEE come from the germline V gene (reference sequence). V lost 0 bases to trimming and J lost 2 bases; unmatched junction nucleotides: 8. This CDR3 is built from 17 residues. CDR3 loop: CASSLAGGRRTTDTQYF. CDR3 DNA sequence: TGTGCCAGCAGCTTGGCTGGCGGGAGGCGGACCACAGATACGCAGTATTTT.